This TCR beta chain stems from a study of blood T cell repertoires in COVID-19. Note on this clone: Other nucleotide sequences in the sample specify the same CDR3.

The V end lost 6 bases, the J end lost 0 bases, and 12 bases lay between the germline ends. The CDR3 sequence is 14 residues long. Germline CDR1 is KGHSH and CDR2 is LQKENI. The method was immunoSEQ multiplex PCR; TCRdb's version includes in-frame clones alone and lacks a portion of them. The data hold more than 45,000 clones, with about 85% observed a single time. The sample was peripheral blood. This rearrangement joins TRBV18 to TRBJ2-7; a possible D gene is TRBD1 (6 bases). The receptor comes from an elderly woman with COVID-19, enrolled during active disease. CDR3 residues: CASSPDRSSYEQYF. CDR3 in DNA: TGTGCCAGCTCGCCAGACAGGAGCTCCTACGAGCAGTACTTC.